This T cell receptor (beta chain) came from a study of cytomegalovirus exposure and HLA in healthy donors. V was shortened by 1 base and J by 0 bases, with 4 bases between the two germline ends. The germline CDR1 and CDR2 sequences are KGHSH and LQKENI. The CDR3 has 14 amino acids. PCR amplification relied on 60 Vbeta primers (plus 13 Jbeta primers). The method was immunoSEQ multiplex PCR; TCRdb's version includes in-frame clones alone and lacks a portion of them. The profile shows roughly 200,000 clones, over 80% of them singletons. This sequence joins TRBV18 and TRBJ1-5; D is undetermined. This TCR came from a middle-aged man in good health and CMV-seronegative. Sequencing input: PBMCs. In nucleotides, the CDR3 is TGTGCCAGCTCACCACAGAGTAGCAATCAGCCCCAGCATTTT. Protein: CASSPQSSNQPQHF.